This T cell receptor beta chain appears in the sequencing data of a study of T cells in Graves' hyperthyroidism and ophthalmopathy. Study details: Peripheral blood draws took place at initial diagnosis, ahead of any treatment. Study-level points and caveats: Onset of ophthalmopathy came a median around 6.2 months after the model predicted it. Appearing also in blood were most of the thyroid clonotypes expanded above 0.001.

Amplification yielded TCR beta CDR3 regions, with RNA transcripts as the source. An initial round of RT-PCR targeting the TCR CDR3 relied on the HTBI primer set. Each CDR3 protein gets one entry after TCRdb re-called the multiplex PCR reads with MiXCR. The table includes hundreds of thousands of distinct CDR3 sequences, roughly 15% detected once. V was cut by 6 bases and J by 4 bases, with 14 bases left in between. CDR1 SGHRS and CDR2 YFSETQ come from the germline V gene. The CDR3 is made up of 15 amino acids. Details on this clonotype: Its antigen is currently unknown.

This receptor was obtained from a man between 18 and 35 years old with Graves' ophthalmopathy. V usage is TRBV5-1 and J usage is TRBJ2-6, with D tentatively TRBD1 (6 bases). Input material: blood. CDR3 region: CASTTGSAGANVLTF. DNA of the CDR3: TGCGCCAGCACCACAGGGTCGGCCGGGGCCAACGTCCTGACTTTC.